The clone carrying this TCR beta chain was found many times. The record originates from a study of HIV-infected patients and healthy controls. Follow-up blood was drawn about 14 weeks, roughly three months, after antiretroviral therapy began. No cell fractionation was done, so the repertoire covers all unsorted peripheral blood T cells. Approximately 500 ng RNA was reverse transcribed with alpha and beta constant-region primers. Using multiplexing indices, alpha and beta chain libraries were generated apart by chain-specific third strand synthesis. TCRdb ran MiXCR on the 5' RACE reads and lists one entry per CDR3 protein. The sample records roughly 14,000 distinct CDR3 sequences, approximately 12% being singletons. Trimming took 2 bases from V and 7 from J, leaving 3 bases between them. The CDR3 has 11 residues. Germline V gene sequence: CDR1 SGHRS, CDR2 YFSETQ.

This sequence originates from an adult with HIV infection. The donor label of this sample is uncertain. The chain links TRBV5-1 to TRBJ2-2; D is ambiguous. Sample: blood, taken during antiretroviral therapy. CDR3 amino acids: CASSFYGELFF. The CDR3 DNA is TGCGCCAGCAGCTTTTACGGGGAGCTGTTTTTT.